The 20 T cell receptor beta chains below all came from one sample that was sequenced in a study of shared clonotypes between healthy human individuals. This table comes from immunoSEQ multiplex PCR, and its TCRdb copy is limited to in-frame clones, with some not included. Of 1,400,000 or so clones listed, around 98.5% are singletons. The sample consisted of naive CD4+ T cells sorted from blood. The subset is: CD45RA+ positively selected. The receptors shown here come from a man aged 25-40 years in good health.

The chain recombines TRBV9 with TRBJ2-7; D call uncertain. V lost 2 bases and J lost 3, with 24 bases in between. CDR3 length: 18 amino acids. The germline V gene has CDR1 SGDLS and CDR2 YYNGEE. The CDR3 is CASSVGSGSARLHYEQYF. DNA for the CDR3: TGTGCCAGCAGCGTGGGTTCGGGTTCCGCGAGGCTTCACTACGAGCAGTACTTC.

This rearrangement joins TRBV7-9 to TRBJ1-2; 10 nucleotides agree with TRBD1. The CDR3 consists of 15 residues. V shed 0 bases and J 8 bases; nucleotides not matched to a gene: 6. CDR1 is SEHNR, CDR2 FQNEAQ, per germline (reference sequence). In DNA, the CDR3 is TGTGCCAGCAGCTTAGCGGGGGGACAGGGGTCCGGCTACACCTTC. Translating gives CASSLAGGQGSGYTF.

CDR3 nucleotides: TGCGCCAGCCAGACGGACTTAAGCACAGATACGCAGTATTTT. Residues: CASQTDLSTDTQYF. This chain uses TRBV5-1 with TRBJ2-3; maybe TRBD2 (5 bases). The CDR3 runs to 14 residues. V lost 7 bases to trimming and J lost 0 bases, with 12 bases between them. CDR1 is SGHRS, CDR2 YFSETQ, per germline.

The V gene is TRBV29-1, the J gene TRBJ2-1; D remains unclear. Germline assignment: CDR1 SQVTM and CDR2 ANQGSEA. V was shortened by 5 bases and J by 3 bases, with 11 bases between the two germline ends. The CDR3 is made up of 13 amino acids. The CDR3 is CSVFIPGYNEQFF. The CDR3 DNA sequence: TGCAGCGTTTTCATCCCGGGCTACAATGAGCAGTTCTTC.

This rearrangement joins TRBV7-2 to TRBJ2-7, with TRBD2 identical over 12 bases. V was clipped by 3 bases and J by 5 bases; unmatched bases: 8. Germline V gene lookup returns CDR1 SGHTA and CDR2 FQGNSA. This CDR3 has 16 amino acids. CDR3 nucleotides: TGTGCCAGCAGCTTCTTAACAAGGACTAGCGGGAACGAGCAGTACTTC. This encodes CASSFLTRTSGNEQYF. The full variable domain, its missing parts supplied by reference TRBV7-2 and TRBJ2-7, is GAGVSQSPSNKVTEKGKDVELRCDPISGHTALYWYRQSLGQGLEFLIYFQGNSAPDKSGLPSDRFSAERTGGSVSTLTIQRTQQEDSAVYLCASSFLTRTSGNEQYFGPGTRLTVT.

The gene calls are TRBV5-1 and TRBJ2-1, with D maybe TRBD2 (6 bases). Germline V gene sequence: CDR1 SGHRS, CDR2 YFSETQ. The CDR3 length is 17 residues. Trimming cost V 0 bases and J 2 bases, with 15 bases left between them. Written as DNA, the CDR3 is TGCGCCAGCAGCTTGGCGGTTGCGGGGCGTACCTACAATGAGCAGTTCTTC. This sequence encodes CASSLAVAGRTYNEQFF.

The chain couples TRBV7-2 to TRBJ1-1; a weak D match, TRBD1 (5 bases). Per the germline V gene, CDR1 is SGHTA and CDR2 is FQGNSA. The CDR3 runs 13 residues. Trimming removed 9 bases at V and 1 base at J, with 12 bases between. CDR3 loop: CASARQTNTEAFF. CDR3 coding DNA: TGTGCCAGTGCCCGACAGACGAACACTGAAGCTTTCTTT. Full variable domain (missing parts from reference TRBV7-2 and TRBJ1-1): GAGVSQSPSNKVTEKGKDVELRCDPISGHTALYWYRQSLGQGLEFLIYFQGNSAPDKSGLPSDRFSAERTGGSVSTLTIQRTQQEDSAVYLCASARQTNTEAFFGQGTRLTVV.

In its sample, this clone was seen once. The V call is TRBV5-5, the J call TRBJ2-1, with 7 bases identical to TRBD2. Germline V gene sequence: CDR1 SGHKS, CDR2 YYEKEE (reference sequence). J lost 0 bases, V lost 4 bases, and 13 bases had no gene match. CDR3 size: 18 residues. The CDR3 loop is CASSVPGSASGSYNEQFF. CDR3 in DNA: TGTGCCAGCAGCGTACCAGGGTCGGCTAGCGGCTCCTACAATGAGCAGTTCTTC.

V and J are TRBV11-3 and TRBJ2-5, with 9 bases aligning to TRBD1. The CDR3 is made up of 16 amino acids. Germline CDR1 is SGHNT and CDR2 is YENEEA. J lost 1 base, V lost 6 bases, and 9 bases had no gene match. The CDR3 loop is CASSQGQGQAQETQYF. The CDR3 nucleotides read TGTGCCAGCAGTCAGGGACAGGGCCAAGCCCAAGAGACCCAGTACTTC.

The rearrangement joins TRBV7-8 to TRBJ2-4; TRBD1 might be the D (5 bases). CDR3 length: 13 amino acids. Trimming took 2 bases from V and 16 from J, leaving 18 bases between them. Per the germline V gene, CDR1 is SGHVS and CDR2 is FQNEAQ. CDR3 bases: TGTGCCAGCAGCTTAAGTTTTCAGGGCGAAGGATACTTC. It specifies CASSLSFQGEGYF.

The rearrangement uses TRBV5-5 and TRBJ2-1; 14 bases map to TRBD2. Germline-derived CDR1 and CDR2 are SGHKS and YYEKEE (reference sequence). Trimming at V came to 4 bases and at J to 6 bases, leaving 3 bases not matched to a gene. The CDR3 spans 15 residues. CDR3 in DNA: TGTGCCAGCAGCGTCGGGACTAGCGGGAGCAATGAGCAGTTCTTC. Protein: CASSVGTSGSNEQFF. Based on the CDR3 plus reference TRBV5-5 and TRBJ2-1, the full variable domain is DAGVTQSPTHLIKTRGQQVTLRCSPISGHKSVSWYQQVLGQGPQFIFQYYEKEERGRGNFPDRFSARQFPNYSSELNVNALLLGDSALYLCASSVGTSGSNEQFFGPGTRLTVL.

V gene TRBV10-3 combines with J gene TRBJ2-1; D may match TRBD1 or TRBD2 (5 bases each). The germline V gene encodes CDR1 ENHRY and CDR2 SYGVKD. The CDR3 covers 16 residues. V lost 0 bases to trimming and J lost 3 bases, with 12 bases between them. This chain's CDR3 is CAISESRQGVYNEQFF. The CDR3 nucleotides read TGTGCCATCAGTGAGTCGCGGCAGGGAGTCTACAATGAGCAGTTCTTC.

This chain connects TRBV7-2 to TRBJ2-6; the D is unclear. Trimming shortened V by 5 bases and J by 0 bases, and 11 bases separated the two germline ends. The V gene's germline CDR1 is SGHTA and CDR2 FQGNSA. The CDR3 contains 16 residues. In DNA form, the CDR3 reads TGTGCCAGCAGCATAGGGTCTAGCTCTGGGGCCAACGTCCTGACTTTC. Its protein is CASSIGSSSGANVLTF.

This rearrangement joins TRBV30 to TRBJ1-1; 7 nucleotides align to TRBD1. Per germline, CDR1 GTSNPN and CDR2 SVGIG (reference sequence). The V gene end was trimmed by 0 bases and the J gene end by 8 bases; junction bases not matched to a gene: 15. The CDR3 covers 16 residues. The DNA of the CDR3 is TGTGCCTGGAGTGTACCAAGATTCAGGGGGAGCCTAGAAGCTTTCTTT. Its protein product is CAWSVPRFRGSLEAFF.

This clone has just one count. The gene calls are TRBV6-5 and TRBJ1-1; D gene uncertain. The length of the CDR3 is 12 residues. V was shortened by 8 bases and J by 2 bases, with 9 bases between the two germline ends. CDR1 MNHEY and CDR2 SVGAGI come from the germline V gene. The CDR3, as DNA: TGTGCCAGCCCCTTGACAAACACTGAAGCTTTCTTT. Translating it yields CASPLTNTEAFF.

The CDR3 region is CASSEREGYGYTF. CDR3 sequence (DNA): TGTGCCAGCAGTGAAAGGGAGGGCTATGGCTACACCTTC. This chain links TRBV6-1 with TRBJ1-2; D remains unclear. From germline, CDR1 is MNHNS and CDR2 SASEGT. With 2 bases removed from V and 4 bases from J, the gap between germline ends came to 8 bases. The CDR3 runs 13 residues.

The rearrangement joins TRBV30 to TRBJ2-2; D possibly corresponds to TRBD2 (6 bases). The V and J ends lost 4 bases and 4 bases respectively, with 16 bases between them. Germline V lookup: CDR1 GTSNPN, CDR2 SVGIG (reference sequence). The CDR3 has 15 residues. The CDR3, as DNA: TGTGCCTGGAAAAGGAGGGAATTGGCCACCGGGGAGCTGTTTTTT. This sequence encodes CAWKRRELATGELFF. The complete variable domain, with remaining parts taken from reference TRBV30 and TRBJ2-2, reads SQTIHQWPATLVQPVGSPLSLECTVEGTSNPNLYWYRQAAGRGLQLLFYSVGIGQISSEVPQNLSASRPQDRQFILSSKKLLLSDSGFYLCAWKRRELATGELFFGEGSRLTVL.

The chain uses TRBV5-4 and TRBJ2-7; perhaps TRBD1 as D (5 bases). The CDR3 sequence is 15 residues long. The ends were cut back, 4 bases at V and 2 bases at J, with 16 bases in the middle. CDR1 is SGHNT, CDR2 YYREEE, per germline (reference sequence). DNA of the CDR3: TGTGCCAGCAGCCCAGGTTCAGGGAATGCCTACGAGCAGTACTTC. Its protein is CASSPGSGNAYEQYF.

Details on this clone: Other DNA sequences in this sample translate to the same CDR3. The rearrangement links TRBV25-1 to TRBJ2-7; D is ambiguous. V dropped 3 bases and J dropped 4 bases, with 4 bases sitting between them. This CDR3 comprises 11 residues. Germline V lookup: CDR1 MGHDK, CDR2 SYGVNS. CDR3: CASSDRYEQYF. In DNA form, the CDR3 reads TGTGCCAGCAGTGACCGATACGAGCAGTACTTC.

The chain combines TRBV6-6 with TRBJ2-7; TRBD2 matches 13 bases. V dropped 6 bases and J dropped 4; count of bases not matched to a gene: 3. Germline lookup yields CDR1 MNHNY and CDR2 SVGAGI (reference sequence). This CDR3 has 14 residues. CDR3 loop: CASRTSGRIYEQYF. DNA for the CDR3: TGTGCCAGCAGGACTAGCGGGAGGATATACGAGCAGTACTTC.